Listed below are T cell receptor beta chains from one sample, sequenced in a study of CD8 T cells in ankylosing spondylitis. A single record per CDR3 protein comes from TCRdb applying MiXCR to the 5' RACE reads. The sample has some 200,000 distinct CDR3 sequences; roughly 18% are singletons. The sample taken for sequencing was blood, either unsorted or a sorted T cell fraction (not recorded which). The receptors stem from a male donor aged 10 to 30 with ankylosing spondylitis or in good health (not recorded which). CDR3s leave out the opening cysteine and the closing phenylalanine or tryptophan. The order of the fields is J gene, V gene, clone size, CDR3 length, CDR3 protein. Size tells how often a clone was seen (once, few, many) or the class of an expanded clone, and some rows leave it out.

J: TRBJ2-1
V: TRBV5-1
size: many
length: 15
CDR3: ASSLSLAGGGPNEQF

J: TRBJ2-2
V: TRBV6-5
size: many
length: 11
CDR3: ASSYSYTGELF

J: TRBJ2-3
V: TRBV12-3/TRBV12-4
size: many
length: 12
CDR3: ASSLAGPRDTQY

J: TRBJ2-6
V: TRBV12-3/TRBV12-4
size: NA
length: 17
CDR3: ASSLMGHLAFSGANVLT

J: TRBJ2-1
V: TRBV12-3/TRBV12-4
size: NA
length: 11
CDR3: ASRKLGYNEQF

J: TRBJ2-5
V: TRBV11-3
size: many
length: 13
CDR3: ASSSRGEKEETQY

J: TRBJ1-6
V: TRBV12-3/TRBV12-4
size: many
length: 13
CDR3: ASTPGGAGESPLH

J: TRBJ2-1
V: TRBV24-1
size: many
length: 12
CDR3: ATEGLAGSNEQF

J: TRBJ2-3
V: TRBV15
size: many
length: 15
CDR3: ATSSPGRSGETDTQY

J: TRBJ2-5
V: TRBV11-2
size: many
length: 14
CDR3: ASSTRELAGQETQY

J: TRBJ2-6
V: TRBV10-3
size: many
length: 15
CDR3: AISEAGASSGANVLT

J: TRBJ2-6
V: TRBV5-5
size: many
length: 12
CDR3: ASTDRAGANVLT

J: TRBJ2-3
V: TRBV4-2
size: NA
length: 15
CDR3: ASSPLAGDHPTDTQY

J: TRBJ2-1
V: TRBV19
size: NA
length: 11
CDR3: ASRKRQRNEQF

J: TRBJ2-1
V: TRBV20-1
size: NA
length: 13
CDR3: SARDVLTDYNEQF

J: TRBJ1-1
V: TRBV5-5
size: many
length: 10
CDR3: ASSLEWTEAF

J: TRBJ2-3
V: TRBV18
size: many
length: 12
CDR3: ASSPRGATDTQY

J: TRBJ2-7
V: TRBV2
size: NA
length: 13
CDR3: ASSDIQGHSYEQY

J: TRBJ2-1
V: TRBV27
size: many
length: 13
CDR3: ASSFPGTGVNEQF

J: TRBJ1-1
V: TRBV4-1
size: many
length: 11
CDR3: ASRRGLSTEAF

J: TRBJ2-2
V: TRBV5-1
size: many
length: 12
CDR3: ASKKGDDTGELF

J: TRBJ1-4
V: TRBV20-1
size: many
length: 12
CDR3: SPQTGTDNEKLF

J: TRBJ2-1
V: TRBV12-3/TRBV12-4
size: many
length: 12
CDR3: ASSTGTAYNEQF

J: TRBJ2-5
V: TRBV20-1
size: many
length: 13
CDR3: SARIRDRMGETQY

J: TRBJ2-7
V: TRBV13
size: many
length: 13
CDR3: ASSPRGSGMYEQY

J: TRBJ2-7
V: TRBV12-3/TRBV12-4
size: many
length: 13
CDR3: ASSFATRQGDEQY

J: TRBJ2-6
V: TRBV6-5
size: NA
length: 15
CDR3: ASAPGYWGSGANVLT

J: TRBJ1-1
V: TRBV4-2
size: NA
length: 10
CDR3: ASSPPDSEAF

J: TRBJ2-5
V: TRBV3-1
size: NA
length: 10
CDR3: ASSQQAGAQY

J: TRBJ2-1
V: TRBV15
size: NA
length: 10
CDR3: ATSRGATQQF

J: TRBJ2-1
V: TRBV20-1
size: NA
length: 14
CDR3: SARPQKFSSYNEQF

J: TRBJ2-7
V: TRBV14
size: many
length: 12
CDR3: ASSQPSRGYEQY

J: TRBJ1-5
V: TRBV5-5
size: few
length: 14
CDR3: ASSSSALEWHQPQH

J: TRBJ1-4
V: TRBV7-2
size: many
length: 17
CDR3: ASSSTIRDRGGANEKLF

J: TRBJ2-7
V: TRBV7-9
size: many
length: 10
CDR3: ASSLGSDEQY

J: TRBJ2-5
V: TRBV28
size: few
length: 14
CDR3: ASSPQYLGQVETQY

J: TRBJ1-3
V: TRBV5-1
size: NA
length: 11
CDR3: ASSWDTGNTIY

J: TRBJ1-6
V: TRBV11-2
size: NA
length: 15
CDR3: ASSLLLTRYTNSPLH

J: TRBJ2-7
V: TRBV6-5
size: many
length: 13
CDR3: ASSYRGQGAYEQY

J: TRBJ1-1
V: TRBV5-1
size: many
length: 13
CDR3: ASSASTGGGAEAF

J: TRBJ2-7
V: TRBV20-1
size: once
length: 10
CDR3: SAPDSSYEQY

J: TRBJ2-3
V: TRBV12-3/TRBV12-4
size: many
length: 11
CDR3: ASRTSGADTQY